The 27 T cell receptor beta chains given below trace back to one sample, sequenced in a study of blood T cell repertoires in COVID-19. This table comes from immunoSEQ multiplex PCR, and its TCRdb copy is limited to in-frame clones, with some not included. The data show about 120,000 clones, around 86% seen once. Sequencing was carried out using peripheral blood. These TCRs come from a woman of 80 years or more with acute or convalescent COVID-19.

The chain couples TRBV6-6 to TRBJ1-1; D unclear. CDR1 is MNHNY, CDR2 SVGAGI, per germline (reference sequence). CDR3 length: 14 amino acids. With 2 bases removed from V and 6 bases from J, the gap between germline ends came to 13 bases. In nucleotides, the CDR3 is TGTGCCAGCAGTTACCCACCCGAGGATCCTGAAGCTTTCTTT. Residues: CASSYPPEDPEAFF.

The chain carries TRBV7-2 and TRBJ2-5, with D uncertain. Trimming removed 5 bases at V and 2 bases at J, with 3 bases between. CDR3 size: 11 residues. Germline values: CDR1 SGHTA, CDR2 FQGNSA. This CDR3 reads CASSHQETQYF. In DNA, the CDR3 is TGTGCCAGCAGCCATCAAGAGACCCAGTACTTC.

This clone turned up a few times. The chain joins TRBV11-3 to TRBJ1-1; D gene uncertain. V lost 7 bases and J 6 bases, leaving 12 bases between the germline ends. This CDR3 spans 12 amino acids. Germline loops: CDR1 SGHNT, CDR2 YENEEA. The CDR3 spells CASNSHVSEAFF. CDR3 nucleotide sequence: TGTGCCAGCAACTCCCATGTCTCTGAAGCTTTCTTT.

This rearrangement joins TRBV11-2 to TRBJ2-5; 8 bases align to TRBD1. CDR3 length equals 16 residues. The germline V gene has CDR1 SGHAT and CDR2 FQNNGV. J gave up 1 base and V 5 bases, and 9 bases lay outside the gene matches. Here the CDR3 DNA reads TGTGCCAGCAGCCTCGGACAGGGCCAAGCCCAAGAGACCCAGTACTTC. This translates into CASSLGQGQAQETQYF.

V usage is TRBV6-2 or TRBV6-3 and J usage is TRBJ1-5, with TRBD1 matching 8 bases. This CDR3 spans 14 amino acids. In germline, CDR1 is MNHEY, CDR2 SVGEGT. J gave up 9 bases and V 6 bases, and 10 bases lay outside the gene matches. CDR3 loop: CASSPPDRGLPQHF. CDR3 coding DNA: TGTGCCAGCAGCCCCCCCGACAGGGGATTGCCCCAGCATTTT.

This sequence joins TRBV6-6 and TRBJ1-1; no clear D gene. This CDR3 is built from 13 residues. The germline CDR1 and CDR2 sequences are MNHNY and SVGAGI (reference sequence). Trimming cost V 5 bases and J 8 bases, with 15 bases left between them. This CDR3 is CASSGVGEWEAFF. The CDR3 DNA sequence: TGTGCCAGCAGTGGGGTTGGGGAGTGGGAAGCTTTCTTT.

V and J are TRBV5-5 and TRBJ2-7; 7 bases agree with TRBD1. Germline CDR1 reads SGHKS; CDR2 reads YYEKEE (reference sequence). The CDR3 has 16 residues. V lost 4 bases and J lost 2; bases outside the gene matches: 12. The CDR3 nucleotides are TGTGCCAGCAGCAAGAAGAAAGGGGACAGAGCCTACGAGCAGTACGTC. Encoded protein: CASSKKKGDRAYEQYV.

The chain recombines TRBV4-1 with TRBJ1-4, with TRBD1 matching over 7 bases. This CDR3 is 15 amino acids long. The V gene's germline CDR1 is MGHRA and CDR2 YSYEKL. Trimming cost V 2 bases and J 6 bases; bases outside gene matches: 6. CDR3 residues: CASSQTGEKDEKLFF. The CDR3, as DNA: TGCGCCAGCAGCCAAACAGGGGAAAAAGATGAAAAACTGTTTTTT.

Only a few counts were recorded for this clone. The V call is TRBV29-1, the J call TRBJ1-2; no clear D gene. Trimming shortened V by 7 bases and J by 6 bases, and 15 bases separated the two germline ends. The CDR3 contains 12 residues. Per germline, CDR1 SQVTM and CDR2 ANQGSEA. CDR3 region: CSAQRGQNGYTF. The CDR3, as DNA: TGCAGCGCCCAACGTGGGCAGAATGGCTACACCTTC.

This chain links TRBV5-1 with TRBJ2-1; TRBD2 agrees at 14 bases. The V gene end was trimmed by 3 bases and the J gene end by 10 bases; junction bases not matched to a gene: 3. The CDR3 is 14 amino acids. The germline V gene encodes CDR1 SGHRS and CDR2 YFSETQ. CDR3 protein: CASSYGLAGGEQFF. The DNA for the CDR3 is TGCGCCAGCAGCTACGGACTAGCGGGGGGCGAGCAGTTCTTC.

The table lists this clone with a few counts. This chain links TRBV20-1 with TRBJ2-3; 7 bases align to TRBD2. Trimming took 3 bases from V and 2 from J; bases not matched to a gene: 5. This CDR3 is 14 amino acids long. Germline V gene lookup returns CDR1 DFQATT and CDR2 SNEGSKA (reference sequence). The DNA for the CDR3 is TGCAGTGCTAGTGGCCTAGCGGCCACAGATACGCAGTATTTT. Its protein is CSASGLAATDTQYF.

The rearrangement links TRBV5-1 to TRBJ2-5, with TRBD2 matching 8 bases. The CDR3 totals 14 residues. Germline V gene data show CDR1 as SGHRS and CDR2 as YFSETQ. With 3 bases clipped from V and 5 bases from J, the junction kept 6 bases outside the gene matches. In DNA, the CDR3 is TGCGCCAGCAGCTCCGGGGGGGCAAGTGAGACCCAGTACTTC. Translated: CASSSGGASETQYF.

CDR3 region: CSVLLYQETQYF. The DNA of the CDR3 is TGCAGCGTTCTCTTGTACCAAGAGACCCAGTACTTC. The chain couples TRBV29-1 to TRBJ2-5; D is unresolved. CDR1 and CDR2 from the germline V gene are SQVTM and ANQGSEA. Trimming shortened V by 5 bases and J by 0 bases, and 7 bases separated the two germline ends. The CDR3 has 12 residues.

The chain couples TRBV19 to TRBJ2-1; 15 nucleotides align to TRBD2. The CDR3 has 15 residues. The V segment lost 7 bases and the J segment 4 bases; nucleotides outside the gene matches: 2. CDR1 is LNHDA, CDR2 SQIVND, per germline (reference sequence). The CDR3 coding sequence is TGTGCCAGTACCGGGACTAGCGGGGGGTACAATGAGCAGTTCTTC. Its translation: CASTGTSGGYNEQFF.

This clone has just a few counts. This rearrangement joins TRBV5-4 to TRBJ1-6; TRBD1 is a possible D gene (5 bases). Germline CDR1 SGHNT, CDR2 YYREEE (reference sequence). The CDR3 has 17 residues. V gave up 4 bases and J gave up 13 bases, with 27 bases separating them. The CDR3 loop reads CASSRSPGLDAGGPLHF. The DNA of the CDR3 is TGTGCCAGCAGCCGCAGCCCGGGGCTTGACGCCGGAGGGCCCCTCCACTTT.

The rearrangement uses TRBV7-9 and TRBJ1-1; no clear D gene. Germline-derived CDR1 and CDR2 are SEHNR and FQNEAQ (reference sequence). This CDR3 has 13 residues. V lost 5 bases to trimming and J lost 1 base, with 8 bases between them. The CDR3 loop is CASSRTANTEAFF. For the CDR3, the DNA is TGTGCCAGCAGCAGAACAGCGAACACTGAAGCTTTCTTT.

This clone turned up a few times. The gene calls are TRBV2 and TRBJ1-2; 7 bases line up with TRBD1. J gave up 2 bases and V 8 bases, and 5 bases lay outside the gene matches. The CDR3 sequence is 13 residues long. Germline assignment: CDR1 SNHLY and CDR2 FYNNEI. The CDR3 sequence: CASFRDSNYGYTF. The CDR3 coding sequence is TGTGCCAGCTTCCGGGACAGCAACTATGGCTACACCTTC.

V and J are TRBV24-1 and TRBJ2-2, with 8 nucleotides matching TRBD1. CDR1 and CDR2 from the germline V gene are KGHDR and SFDVKD. The length of the CDR3 is 18 residues. The ends lost 4 bases at V and 5 bases at J; junction bases unmatched: 14. Here the CDR3 reads CATSEPTATGARTGELFF. CDR3 coding DNA: TGTGCCACCAGTGAGCCTACCGCGACAGGGGCAAGGACCGGGGAGCTGTTTTTT.

The chain employs TRBV27 and TRBJ2-2; 10 nucleotides agree with TRBD2. The ends lost 5 bases at V and 7 bases at J; junction bases unmatched: 7. The CDR3 is 15 residues long. Per the germline V gene, CDR1 is MNHEY and CDR2 is SMNVEV (reference sequence). The CDR3 coding sequence is TGTGCCAGCAGTGCTAGCGGGGGAGTCGTCGGGGAGCTGTTTTTT. This translates into CASSASGGVVGELFF.

This clone appeared once. This chain joins TRBV9 and TRBJ1-1; no clear D gene. The CDR3 runs 13 residues. With 0 bases removed from V and 3 bases from J, the gap between germline ends came to 6 bases. CDR1 is SGDLS, CDR2 YYNGEE, per germline. The CDR3 loop is CASSVEQHTEAFF. The CDR3, as DNA: TGTGCCAGCAGCGTAGAACAGCACACTGAAGCTTTCTTT.

The chain recombines TRBV5-6 with TRBJ2-2; 8 nucleotides line up with TRBD1. CDR1 and CDR2 from the germline V gene are SGHDT and YYEEEE. V shed 5 bases and J 1 base; nucleotides not matched to a gene: 1. The CDR3 is made up of 14 amino acids. Written as DNA, the CDR3 is TGTGCCAGCAGGGACAGGGTGAACACCGGGGAGCTGTTTTTT. It is translated as CASRDRVNTGELFF.

The CDR3 region has the DNA TGTGCCAGCAGTGACAGGGGCACTGAAGCTTTCTTT. This sequence encodes CASSDRGTEAFF. This chain uses TRBV12-3 or TRBV12-4 with TRBJ1-1, with TRBD1 matching 8 bases. The CDR3 is 12 residues long. V shed 5 bases and J 4 bases; nucleotides not matched to a gene: 0.

This chain uses TRBV28 with TRBJ1-1; 7 bases are a match to TRBD1. V gave up 8 bases and J gave up 10 bases; unmatched junction bases: 13. The CDR3 runs to 13 residues. The germline gives CDR1 MDHEN, CDR2 SYDVKM. CDR3: CASCTPDRPRAFF. CDR3 nucleotide sequence: TGTGCCAGCTGCACCCCGGACAGGCCGCGAGCTTTCTTT.

The chain carries TRBV4-3 and TRBJ1-2, with D tentatively TRBD1 (5 bases). The CDR3 sequence is 15 residues long. V gave up 0 bases and J gave up 7 bases, with 15 bases separating them. Germline V gene lookup returns CDR1 LGHNA and CDR2 YSLEER. The CDR3 region has the DNA TGCGCCAGCAGCCAAGATTCAGGGAAGACTGGTGGCTACACCTTC. Protein sequence: CASSQDSGKTGGYTF.

J is TRBJ1-1 and V is TRBV12-3 or TRBV12-4; 7 bases line up with TRBD1. The length of the CDR3 is 13 residues. V trimming: 7 bases; J trimming: 8 bases; junction bases outside the gene matches: 10. In DNA form, the CDR3 reads TGTGCCAGCACCCTGGGACAGTCCCTCGAAGCTTTCTTT. Protein: CASTLGQSLEAFF.

This chain connects TRBV4-3 to TRBJ1-1, with D hard to call. Per germline, CDR1 LGHNA and CDR2 YSLEER. CDR3 length: 15 residues. V lost 1 base to trimming and J lost 4 bases, with 13 bases between them. The CDR3 region is CASSQGRNGGTEAFF. CDR3 sequence (DNA): TGCGCCAGCAGCCAAGGCAGAAACGGAGGCACTGAAGCTTTCTTT.

The chain joins TRBV10-2 to TRBJ2-7, with 8 bases identical to TRBD1. The CDR3 extends over 16 amino acids. V lost 3 bases, J lost 9 bases, and 16 bases stayed unmatched. Germline-derived CDR1 and CDR2 are WSHSY and SAAADI. The CDR3: CASSDPGQGKISRQYV. The CDR3 DNA is TGCGCCAGCAGTGACCCTGGACAGGGAAAGATATCACGGCAGTACGTC.